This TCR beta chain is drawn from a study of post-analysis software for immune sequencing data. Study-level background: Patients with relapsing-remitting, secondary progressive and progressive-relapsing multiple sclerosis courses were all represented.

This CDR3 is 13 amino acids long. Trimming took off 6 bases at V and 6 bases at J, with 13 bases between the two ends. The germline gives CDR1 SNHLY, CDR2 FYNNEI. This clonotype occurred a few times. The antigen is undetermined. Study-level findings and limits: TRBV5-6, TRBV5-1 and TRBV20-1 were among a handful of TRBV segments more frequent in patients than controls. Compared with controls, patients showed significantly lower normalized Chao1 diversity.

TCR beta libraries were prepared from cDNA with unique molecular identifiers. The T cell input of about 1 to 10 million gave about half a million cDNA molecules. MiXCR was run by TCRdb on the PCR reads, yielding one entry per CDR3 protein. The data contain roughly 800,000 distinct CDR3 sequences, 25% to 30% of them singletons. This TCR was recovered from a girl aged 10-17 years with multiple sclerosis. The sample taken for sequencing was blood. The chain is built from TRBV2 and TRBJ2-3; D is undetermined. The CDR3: CASRGPSKDTQYF. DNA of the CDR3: TGTGCCAGCAGAGGGCCCTCGAAGGATACGCAGTATTTT.